A selection of T cell receptor beta chains follows, all from one sample in a study of blood T cell repertoires in COVID-19. Profiled with immunoSEQ multiplex PCR; TCRdb holds only in-frame clones, not every one. The sample has fewer than 350,000 clones; around nine tenths are singletons. The sample taken for sequencing was peripheral blood. The source is a man aged 35-49 years with acute or convalescent COVID-19. Both conserved end residues are part of each CDR3. D genes are given only for firm matches. Clone sizes are given selectively: once, few, many, or a class where the clone is expanded.

CDR3nt: TGTGCCAGCAAGCGACAGCCTAATTCACCCCTCCACTTT
CDR3aa: CASKRQPNSPLHF
j_gene: TRBJ1-6
abundance: NA
d_gene: NA
v_gene: TRBV28

CDR3nt: TGTGCCATCAGTGAAGTCGGGGTATACTATGGCTACACCTTC
CDR3aa: CAISEVGVYYGYTF
j_gene: TRBJ1-2
abundance: NA
d_gene: NA
v_gene: TRBV10-3

CDR3nt: TGTGCCAGCAGCCAAGATAGGGGGTTGGCCTATGGCTACACCTTC
CDR3aa: CASSQDRGLAYGYTF
j_gene: TRBJ1-2
abundance: once
d_gene: NA
v_gene: TRBV14

CDR3nt: TGTGCCCTCGCGGCGGGGTCGTTGGGCTACACCTTC
CDR3aa: CALAAGSLGYTF
j_gene: TRBJ1-2
abundance: NA
d_gene: NA
v_gene: TRBV12-3/TRBV12-4

CDR3nt: TGCGCCAGCAGCTTGAGCGGGGGGCGGCTAGAGTATGGCTACACCTTC
CDR3aa: CASSLSGGRLEYGYTF
j_gene: TRBJ1-2
abundance: NA
d_gene: NA
v_gene: TRBV5-1

CDR3nt: TGTGCCAGCAGCGAGCACCGGGACAGGGGGACCAACACTGAAGCTTTCTTT
CDR3aa: CASSEHRDRGTNTEAFF
j_gene: TRBJ1-1
abundance: NA
d_gene: TRBD1
v_gene: TRBV3-1/TRBV3-2

CDR3nt: TGTGCCAGCAGCTTGGATCGCGGGGAGCTGTTTTTT
CDR3aa: CASSLDRGELFF
j_gene: TRBJ2-2
abundance: NA
d_gene: NA
v_gene: TRBV5-4

CDR3nt: TGTGCCACCTCAGCGGGGGCTTTTGACACTGAAGCTTTCTTT
CDR3aa: CATSAGAFDTEAFF
j_gene: TRBJ1-1
abundance: NA
d_gene: NA
v_gene: TRBV24-1

CDR3nt: TGTGCTAGTGGTTTGGGGACAGGGGCGAATTCACCCCTCCACTTT
CDR3aa: CASGLGTGANSPLHF
j_gene: TRBJ1-6
abundance: NA
d_gene: TRBD1
v_gene: TRBV12-5

CDR3nt: TGCGCCAGCAGCCAAGAGGGCACCTCCCCCTCTGGGGCCAACGTCCTGACTTTC
CDR3aa: CASSQEGTSPSGANVLTF
j_gene: TRBJ2-6
abundance: NA
d_gene: NA
v_gene: TRBV4-1

CDR3nt: TGTGCCAGCAGTTACGTTGGCAGGGGGCTAACCGAGCAGTACTTC
CDR3aa: CASSYVGRGLTEQYF
j_gene: TRBJ2-7
abundance: NA
d_gene: TRBD1
v_gene: TRBV6-6

CDR3nt: TGCAGCGTTGCCGAGGGGGCTGCGAACACCGGGGAGCTGTTTTTT
CDR3aa: CSVAEGAANTGELFF
j_gene: TRBJ2-2
abundance: NA
d_gene: TRBD1
v_gene: TRBV29-1

CDR3nt: TGCGCCAGCTCTAGCGTTTCGAACACCGGGGAGCTGTTTTTT
CDR3aa: CASSSVSNTGELFF
j_gene: TRBJ2-2
abundance: NA
d_gene: NA
v_gene: TRBV5-1

CDR3nt: TGTGCCAGCAGCCCCATCCAGGGGAATACGCAGTATTTT
CDR3aa: CASSPIQGNTQYF
j_gene: TRBJ2-3
abundance: once
d_gene: NA
v_gene: TRBV7-8

CDR3nt: TGTGCCAGCAGCCAAGGAGCAGGGGCCTACGAGCAGTACTTC
CDR3aa: CASSQGAGAYEQYF
j_gene: TRBJ2-7
abundance: NA
d_gene: NA
v_gene: TRBV3-1/TRBV3-2

CDR3nt: TGTGCCAGCAGCCGGGACTGGACTAGCGGGTCTAGCACAGATACGCAGTATTTT
CDR3aa: CASSRDWTSGSSTDTQYF
j_gene: TRBJ2-3
abundance: NA
d_gene: TRBD2
v_gene: TRBV4-2

CDR3nt: TGTGCCAGCAGTTTAAGTGTTCATGGACAGGGCAACTATGGCTACACCTTC
CDR3aa: CASSLSVHGQGNYGYTF
j_gene: TRBJ1-2
abundance: NA
d_gene: TRBD1
v_gene: TRBV28

CDR3nt: TGTGCCAGCAGTGATGGACTAGCACGGGACAATGAGCAGTTCTTC
CDR3aa: CASSDGLARDNEQFF
j_gene: TRBJ2-1
abundance: NA
d_gene: TRBD2
v_gene: TRBV6-1

CDR3nt: TGCGCCAGCAGCAATCTAGGGGACAGGAAGGATGGCTACACCTTC
CDR3aa: CASSNLGDRKDGYTF
j_gene: TRBJ1-2
abundance: NA
d_gene: TRBD1
v_gene: TRBV5-1

CDR3nt: TGTGCCACCAGCAGATCAACAGGGAACCACAATGAGCAGTTCTTC
CDR3aa: CATSRSTGNHNEQFF
j_gene: TRBJ2-1
abundance: NA
d_gene: NA
v_gene: TRBV15

CDR3nt: TGTGCCAGCAGCGTAGCAGCAGGGCGTGCTTTCTTT
CDR3aa: CASSVAAGRAFF
j_gene: TRBJ1-1
abundance: NA
d_gene: NA
v_gene: TRBV9

CDR3nt: TGTGCCAGCTCCTCCTGGACAGGGGCAGATACGCAGTATTTT
CDR3aa: CASSSWTGADTQYF
j_gene: TRBJ2-3
abundance: NA
d_gene: TRBD1
v_gene: TRBV18

CDR3nt: TGCAGCGGGACTGGGATGAATGAGCAGTTCTTC
CDR3aa: CSGTGMNEQFF
j_gene: TRBJ2-1
abundance: once
d_gene: NA
v_gene: TRBV29-1